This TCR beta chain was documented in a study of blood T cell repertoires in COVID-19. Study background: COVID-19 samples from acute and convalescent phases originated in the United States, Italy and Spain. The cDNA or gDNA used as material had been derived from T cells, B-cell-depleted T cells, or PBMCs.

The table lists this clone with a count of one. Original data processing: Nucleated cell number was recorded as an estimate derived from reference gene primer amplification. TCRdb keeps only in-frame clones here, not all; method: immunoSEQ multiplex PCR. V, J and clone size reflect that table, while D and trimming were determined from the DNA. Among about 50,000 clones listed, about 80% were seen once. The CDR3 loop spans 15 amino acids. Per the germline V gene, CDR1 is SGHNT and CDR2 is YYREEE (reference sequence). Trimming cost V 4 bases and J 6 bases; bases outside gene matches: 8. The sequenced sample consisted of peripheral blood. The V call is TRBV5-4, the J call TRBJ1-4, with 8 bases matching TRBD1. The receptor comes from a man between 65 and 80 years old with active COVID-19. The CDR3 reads CASSNRQGIDEKLFF. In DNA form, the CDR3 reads TGTGCCAGCAGCAATCGACAGGGGATAGATGAAAAACTGTTTTTT.